The rows below give T cell receptor beta chains drawn from one sample of a study of cytomegalovirus exposure and HLA in healthy donors. TCRdb's table, derived via immunoSEQ multiplex PCR, lists solely in-frame clones and lacks some. The sample shows fewer than 100,000 clones, roughly 78% of them seen only once. The sequencing sample was made of PBMCs. These receptors originate from a male donor in good health and CMV-seropositive. Each CDR3 is given without its conserved first and last residue.

v_gene	CDR3aa
TRBV7-2	ASSHGGETQY
TRBV28	ASTTRGRIYGYT
TRBV7-9	ASSRQGKDTQY
TRBV7-7	ASSSSTQGTEQF
TRBV5-4	ASSFPDSLEQF
TRBV2	ASSEGGTTEAF
TRBV5-1	ASSLVGTKETQY
TRBV2	ASSENGRPLEQY
TRBV2	ASSVPGRGTEAF
TRBV30	AWVSRAGITDTQY
TRBV14	ASSQEGRGLVSIEQY
TRBV27	ASSQPGGSEKLF
TRBV11-3	ASSQGWDTQY
TRBV7-3	ASSRARTANEQF